This T cell receptor beta chain was sequenced in a study of Graves' ophthalmopathy and Graves' hyperthyroidism (dated by TCRdb to the late 2010s). For context, the study as a whole: A patient counted as having stable hyperthyroidism if there was no progression to ophthalmopathy within 18 months of follow-up. The independent validation cohort included 18 to 20 hyperthyroidism patients plus 17 patients who later progressed from hyperthyroidism to ophthalmopathy. In total, 135 blood samples were TCR-sequenced: 43 ophthalmopathy, some 80 hyperthyroidism and about 17 hyperthyroidism-to-ophthalmopathy patients. To explore V-J signatures that distinguish ophthalmopathy from hyperthyroidism, a discovery set of around 100 patients was enrolled, made up of around 44 with ophthalmopathy and fewer than 60 with stable hyperthyroidism. Following sample collection, hyperthyroidism patients were given methimazole at a starting dose of 30 mg daily, and ophthalmopathy patients were given high-dose intravenous methylprednisolone. TCR beta repertoire signatures were used to distinguish Graves' ophthalmopathy from Graves' hyperthyroidism and to predict progression to ophthalmopathy. In over 5 hyperthyroidism patients, the T-cell repertoire of thyroid tissue was compared with the T-cell repertoire of blood. The study at large found these results: In cross-validation, the 13-signature model distinguished ophthalmopathy from stable hyperthyroidism with almost 90% sensitivity and about 84% specificity, and in the test set the corresponding values were 80% and 75%. No statistical method was used to predetermine the sample size, and group allocation was not hidden from the investigators. Most of the expanded thyroid clonotypes with a frequency above 0.001 were also detected in blood, and it was suggested that the thyroid immune response may be reflected by blood repertoires. In validation, the model predicted ophthalmopathy progression with more than 55% sensitivity and 72% to 80% specificity; roughly 12 predicted patients were CT-confirmed with GO in a median of around 6.5 months.

Hyperthyroidism patients were newly diagnosed, were aged 18 to 65 years, and had a disease duration under 2 months. Patients with other autoimmune diseases, uncontrolled infections, pregnancy or lactation were excluded from the study. Clinical symptoms, serum thyroxine, TRAb, thyroid ultrasound and orbital computed tomography formed the basis of the diagnosis. Total RNA was extracted with Trizol reagent and quality-checked on an Agilent 2100 Bioanalyzer. For repertoire sequencing, TCR beta CDR3 regions were amplified from RNA transcripts. HTBI primers and the Qiagen OneStep RT-PCR kit were used in a first-round RT-PCR, which was followed by a second-round multiplex PCR, size selection and purification. Libraries were sequenced on an Illumina HiSeq2000 using paired-end 100 bp reads. The study's own analysis went as follows. SOAPnuke was used to process the reads, removing any read that contained adapters or uncalled bases, had a mean Phred below 15, or lacked an exact match to the constant primer or identifier. COPE v1.2.5 was used to merge the high-quality paired reads. Each unique nucleotide sequence was defined as a clonotype, and clonotypes were aligned to IMGT TRB V, D and J references with MiTCR v1.1. Only V-J combinations with frequency above 0.0001 were analysed, covering 99.2% of repertoires. For each V-J combination, a TCR clonal expansion and chaos score was defined as F50 clonal expansion divided by the chaos observed in the TCRdist matrix. Features were reduced by Welch's t-statistics and random forest to 10 to 15 V-J combinations, which fed a naive Bayes classifier. Thyroid-blood repertoire similarity was quantified with the Morisita-Horn index. The raw public data were reprocessed by TCRdb itself: fastp quality trimming at Q25, MiXCR clonotype calling, in-frame beta chains only. Rows merge per CDR3 protein into single entries with the most common DNA and genes. The V and J calls and clone size are TCRdb's, not the authors'. The table for this sample lists more than 1,000,000 distinct CDR3 sequences; around a third of them were counted only once. Together, the top ten hold 11% of the sample.

CDR1 and CDR2 are drawn from the germline V gene (reference sequence): LNHNV, YYDKDF. The CDR3 holds 16 amino acids from the cysteine to the phenylalanine. CDR3 DNA only is kept here, 48 bases in frame from base 1. Trimming removed 0 bases from V and 6 bases from J; the gene matches leave 8 bases unexplained. This clonotype was found many times. Its antigen specificity is not known. One base away there is no much larger clone; base qualities are not given. This chain is built from TRBV15 and TRBJ1-2, with 9 central nucleotides matching TRBD1. Material for sequencing was peripheral blood or thyroid tissue (not recorded which). This TCR was sampled from an adult man with Graves' hyperthyroidism. The DNA is TGTGCCACCAGCAGAGATCGCCCGGGACAGGGAGATGGCTACACCTTC. Its amino acids are CATSRDRPGQGDGYTF.